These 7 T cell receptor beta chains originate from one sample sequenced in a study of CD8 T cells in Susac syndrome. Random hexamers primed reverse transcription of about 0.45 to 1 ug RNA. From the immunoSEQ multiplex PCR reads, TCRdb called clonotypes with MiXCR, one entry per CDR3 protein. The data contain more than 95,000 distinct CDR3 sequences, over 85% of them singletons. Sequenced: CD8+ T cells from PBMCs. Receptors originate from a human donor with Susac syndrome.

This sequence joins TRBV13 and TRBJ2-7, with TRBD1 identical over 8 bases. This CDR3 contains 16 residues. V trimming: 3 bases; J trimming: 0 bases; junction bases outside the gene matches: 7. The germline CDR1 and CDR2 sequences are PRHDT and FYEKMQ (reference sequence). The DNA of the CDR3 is TGTGCCAGCAGCTTGGAGGGACAGGATAACTCCTACGAGCAGTACTTC. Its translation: CASSLEGQDNSYEQYF. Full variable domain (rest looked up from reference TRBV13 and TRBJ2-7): AAGVIQSPRHLIKEKRETATLKCYPIPRHDTVYWYQQGPGQDPQFLISFYEKMQSDKGSIPDRFSAQQFSDYHSELNMSSLELGDSALYFCASSLEGQDNSYEQYFGPGTRLTVT.

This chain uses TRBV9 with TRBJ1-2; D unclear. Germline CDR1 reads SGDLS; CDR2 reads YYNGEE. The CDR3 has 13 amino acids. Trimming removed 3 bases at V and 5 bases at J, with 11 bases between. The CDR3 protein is CASSEFSGYGYTF. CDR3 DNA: TGTGCCAGCAGCGAGTTCTCGGGATATGGCTACACCTTC.

The CDR3 region has the DNA TGTGCCAGCAGCGACTCGACAGGGCCGTGGAAACTGTTTTTT. Translation: CASSDSTGPWKLFF. The rearrangement links TRBV5-6 to TRBJ1-4, with 7 positions matching TRBD1. The length of the CDR3 is 14 residues. J was trimmed by 11 bases and V by 4 bases; bases with no gene match: 11. Germline CDR1 and CDR2: SGHDT and YYEEEE.

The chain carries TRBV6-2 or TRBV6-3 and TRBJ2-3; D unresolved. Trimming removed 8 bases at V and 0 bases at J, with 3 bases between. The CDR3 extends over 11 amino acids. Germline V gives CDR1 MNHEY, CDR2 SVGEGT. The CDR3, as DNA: TGTGCCAGCGACAGCACAGATACGCAGTATTTT. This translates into CASDSTDTQYF.

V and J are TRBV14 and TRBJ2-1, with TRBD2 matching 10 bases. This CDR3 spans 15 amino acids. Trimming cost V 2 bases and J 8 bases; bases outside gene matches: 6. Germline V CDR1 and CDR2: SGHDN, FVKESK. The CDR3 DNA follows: TGTGCCAGCAGCCAAAGCGGGAGGGCCCTCGATGAGCAGTTCTTC. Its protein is CASSQSGRALDEQFF.

The CDR3 DNA reads TGTGCCAGCAGCTTGTGGGGGGCAGATACGCAGTATTTT. Its protein product is CASSLWGADTQYF. This chain joins TRBV5-4 and TRBJ2-3; TRBD2 might be the D (6 bases). The length of the CDR3 is 13 residues. Germline V gene data show CDR1 as SGHNT and CDR2 as YYREEE (reference sequence). Trimming took off 1 base at V and 4 bases at J, with 7 bases between the two ends.

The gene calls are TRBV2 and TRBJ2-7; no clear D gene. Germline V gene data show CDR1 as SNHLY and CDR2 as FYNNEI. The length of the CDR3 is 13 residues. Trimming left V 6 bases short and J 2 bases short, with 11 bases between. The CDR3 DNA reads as TGTGCCAGCAGAGAGAACCCGACCTACGAGCAGTACTTC. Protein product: CASRENPTYEQYF.